The 20 T cell receptor beta chains given below trace back to one sample, sequenced in a study of blood T cell repertoires in COVID-19. The data were produced by immunoSEQ multiplex PCR, yet TCRdb's version contains in-frame clones alone and is incomplete. The sample has 300,000 to 450,000 clones; around nine tenths are singletons. The material sequenced was peripheral blood. These receptors came from a woman aged 60-75 years with COVID-19, enrolled during active disease.

The chain combines TRBV19 with TRBJ1-1; 10 nucleotides agree with TRBD1. This CDR3 region has 15 residues. The germline CDR1 and CDR2 sequences are LNHDA and SQIVND (reference sequence). The ends lost 5 bases at V and 1 base at J; junction bases unmatched: 4. The CDR3, as DNA: TGTGCCAGTAGTCCGGACAGGGGGGGGAACACTGAAGCTTTCTTT. Protein: CASSPDRGGNTEAFF. Filled out from reference TRBV19 and TRBJ1-1, the complete variable domain reads DGGITQSPKYLFRKEGQNVTLSCEQNLNHDAMYWYRQDPGQGLRLIYYSQIVNDFQKGDIAEGYSVSREKKESFPLTVTSAQKNPTAFYLCASSPDRGGNTEAFFGQGTRLTVV.

This chain uses TRBV28 with TRBJ1-4; a weak D match, TRBD1 (6 bases). Trimming left V 7 bases short and J 7 bases short, with 7 bases between. The CDR3 is made up of 11 amino acids. Germline CDR1 MDHEN, CDR2 SYDVKM. The CDR3 coding sequence is TGTGCCAGCATACAGGGTGAAAAACTGTTTTTT. Protein: CASIQGEKLFF.

The V and J genes are TRBV7-9 and TRBJ2-3; 7 bases line up with TRBD1. The V and J ends lost 5 bases and 5 bases, in that order; junction bases with no gene match: 10. Germline-derived CDR1 and CDR2 are SEHNR and FQNEAQ (reference sequence). The CDR3 totals 15 residues. Here the CDR3 reads CASSPGTVQEDTQYF. The CDR3 nucleotides read TGTGCCAGCAGCCCCGGGACAGTACAGGAAGATACGCAGTATTTT.

This chain joins TRBV7-6 and TRBJ1-2, with TRBD1 matching 8 bases. This CDR3 contains 15 residues. The V and J ends lost 4 bases and 8 bases, in that order; junction bases with no gene match: 12. CDR1 and CDR2 from the germline V gene are SGHVS and FNYEAQ. This chain's CDR3 is CASSSRAGTGGGYTF. The CDR3 nucleotides read TGTGCCAGCAGCTCGCGGGCCGGGACAGGCGGGGGCTACACCTTC.

The chain couples TRBV7-2 to TRBJ1-5; D gene ambiguous. The V gene lost 5 bases and the J gene lost 0 bases, with 8 bases spanning the gap. Germline-derived CDR1 and CDR2 are SGHTA and FQGNSA. The length of the CDR3 is 14 residues. CDR3 nucleotide sequence: TGTGCCAGCAGCCTCGGGAATAGCAATCAGCCCCAGCATTTT. Amino acids: CASSLGNSNQPQHF. Together with reference TRBV7-2 and TRBJ1-5, the CDR3 gives the full variable domain: GAGVSQSPSNKVTEKGKDVELRCDPISGHTALYWYRQSLGQGLEFLIYFQGNSAPDKSGLPSDRFSAERTGGSVSTLTIQRTQQEDSAVYLCASSLGNSNQPQHFGDGTRLSIL.

The V gene is TRBV5-4, the J gene TRBJ2-5, with 9 bases fitting TRBD2. This CDR3 has 19 residues. From germline, CDR1 is SGHNT and CDR2 YYREEE (reference sequence). V lost 0 bases and J lost 1; bases outside the gene matches: 13. CDR3 DNA: TGTGCCAGCAGCTTGGGGTTGGTAGCGGGGGACAAGATCCAAGAGACCCAGTACTTC. Translated: CASSLGLVAGDKIQETQYF.

This sequence joins TRBV5-6 and TRBJ1-2; 9 nucleotides match TRBD1. V shed 4 bases and J 7 bases; nucleotides not matched to a gene: 8. Looked up from germline, CDR1 is SGHDT and CDR2 is YYEEEE. The CDR3 covers 14 residues. CDR3 in DNA: TGTGCCAGCAGCACATCCGGGACAGGGTTTGGCTACACCTTC. Protein sequence: CASSTSGTGFGYTF.

This chain joins TRBV7-9 and TRBJ1-1; weak D call: TRBD1 (5 bases). CDR1 and CDR2 (germline): SEHNR, FQNEAQ (reference sequence). The CDR3 consists of 11 residues. Trimming removed 1 base from V and 13 bases from J, with 10 bases in between. CDR3 bases: TGTGCCAGCAGCTTAGACCCAAGGGGTTTCTTT. This translates into CASSLDPRGFF.

The genes are TRBV6-2 or TRBV6-3 and TRBJ1-2; D remains ambiguous. Looked up from germline, CDR1 is MNHEY and CDR2 is SVGEGT. V shed 4 bases and J shed 4 bases, with 16 bases lying between them. This CDR3 has 15 residues. The CDR3 spells CASSSNSGIPYGYTF. As DNA, the CDR3 is TGTGCCAGCAGTTCCAACTCCGGGATACCCTATGGCTACACCTTC.

The chain uses TRBV10-2 and TRBJ1-5; possibly TRBD1 for D (5 bases). The germline V and J ends were trimmed by 6 bases and 3 bases, with 6 bases remaining between them. The CDR3 sequence is 12 residues long. Per the germline V gene, CDR1 is WSHSY and CDR2 is SAAADI. The CDR3 region is CASRDNNQPQHF. The CDR3 coding sequence is TGCGCCAGCAGGGACAACAATCAGCCCCAGCATTTT.

The chain couples TRBV3-1 (or the pseudogene TRBV3-2) to TRBJ2-1, with TRBD1 matching 8 bases. The CDR3 runs 16 residues. V trimming: 3 bases; J trimming: 3 bases; junction bases outside the gene matches: 7. The V gene's germline CDR1 is LGHDT and CDR2 YNNKEL (reference sequence). CDR3 sequence reads: CASSHADRGHYNEQFF. The CDR3 DNA reads as TGTGCCAGCAGCCATGCCGACAGGGGACACTACAATGAGCAGTTCTTC.

The genes are TRBV18 and TRBJ2-3, with 9 bases fitting TRBD1. Germline-derived CDR1 and CDR2 are KGHSH and LQKENI. CDR3 length equals 14 residues. Losses at the gene ends were 3 bases for V and 4 bases for J; bases not matched to a gene: 2. The CDR3, as DNA: TGTGCCAGCTCACCCGGGACAGGGTCAGATACGCAGTATTTT. Its translation is CASSPGTGSDTQYF.

This chain connects TRBV5-1 to TRBJ1-3; 8 nucleotides align to TRBD1. Germline-derived CDR1 and CDR2 are SGHRS and YFSETQ. V trimming: 4 bases; J trimming: 10 bases; junction bases outside the gene matches: 10. This CDR3 contains 14 residues. DNA for the CDR3: TGCGCCAGCAGCCGAGGACAGGGAGAAACAACCATATATTTT. Protein sequence: CASSRGQGETTIYF.

This clone came up a few times. The chain combines TRBV7-6 with TRBJ2-7; 7 positions match TRBD1. The CDR3 spans 16 residues. The ends lost 7 bases at V and 2 bases at J; junction bases unmatched: 14. Per the germline V gene, CDR1 is SGHVS and CDR2 is FNYEAQ. For the CDR3, the DNA is TGTGCCAGCACCCGAAGGCCGGGACAGCTGACCTACGAGCAGTACTTC. Encoded protein: CASTRRPGQLTYEQYF.

This sequence joins TRBV5-4 and TRBJ2-3; 10 positions match TRBD2. Losses at the gene ends were 4 bases for V and 1 base for J; bases not matched to a gene: 3. The CDR3 covers 15 residues. In germline, CDR1 is SGHNT, CDR2 YYREEE (reference sequence). CDR3 in DNA: TGTGCCAGCAGCCTTACTAGCGGGGGCACAGATACGCAGTATTTT. Translated: CASSLTSGGTDTQYF.

This sequence joins TRBV7-9 and TRBJ1-1; no firm D call. This CDR3 comprises 15 residues. The germline CDR1 and CDR2 sequences are SEHNR and FQNEAQ (reference sequence). The V end lost 1 base, the J end lost 1 base, and 10 bases lay between the germline ends. The CDR3 bases are TGTGCCAGCAGCTTAGGTGAGGGAAGGAACACTGAAGCTTTCTTT. This encodes CASSLGEGRNTEAFF.

The chain combines TRBV5-1 with TRBJ1-2, with 7 bases aligning to TRBD1. Germline-derived CDR1 and CDR2 are SGHRS and YFSETQ. CDR3 length: 13 amino acids. The V segment lost 6 bases and the J segment 8 bases; nucleotides outside the gene matches: 10. Here the CDR3 reads CASKEPTGAGYTF. CDR3 nucleotide sequence: TGCGCCAGCAAAGAACCCACAGGGGCGGGCTACACCTTC.

The chain employs TRBV9 and TRBJ1-6; D uncertain. The CDR3 sequence is 15 residues long. The V gene's germline CDR1 is SGDLS and CDR2 YYNGEE. Trimming took 2 bases from V and 4 from J, leaving 10 bases between them. This CDR3 reads CASSVRETYNSPLHF. CDR3 bases: TGTGCCAGCAGCGTGAGGGAAACATATAATTCACCCCTCCACTTT.

This chain uses TRBV6-6 with TRBJ1-1, with 11 bases that match TRBD1. CDR3 size: 17 residues. After removal of 5 bases from V and 0 bases from J, the junction contained 8 bases not matched to a gene. The germline gives CDR1 MNHNY, CDR2 SVGAGI (reference sequence). This CDR3 reads CASSPRGTGGLNTEAFF. CDR3 nucleotide sequence: TGTGCCAGCAGTCCTAGGGGGACAGGGGGTTTGAACACTGAAGCTTTCTTT.

The V and J genes are TRBV19 and TRBJ1-2, with 7 bases aligning to TRBD1. Unmatched junction bases numbered 5, after V lost 10 bases and J lost 6 bases. The CDR3 runs to 11 residues. Germline V CDR1 and CDR2: LNHDA, SQIVND (reference sequence). Written as DNA, the CDR3 is TGTGCCACCCGACAGGGAGATGGCTACACCTTC. Translated: CATRQGDGYTF. The entire variable domain, with the rest obtained from reference TRBV19 and TRBJ1-2, is as follows: DGGITQSPKYLFRKEGQNVTLSCEQNLNHDAMYWYRQDPGQGLRLIYYSQIVNDFQKGDIAEGYSVSREKKESFPLTVTSAQKNPTAFYLCATRQGDGYTFGSGTRLTVV.